This T cell receptor (beta chain) was sequenced during a study of T cell responses to AZD1222 COVID-19 vaccine. Germline V lookup: CDR1 SEHNR, CDR2 FQNEAQ (reference sequence). The length of the CDR3 is 14 residues. V lost 4 bases, J lost 7 bases, and 6 bases stayed unmatched. The assay was immunoSEQ multiplex PCR, and TCRdb's table has in-frame clones only and misses some. In the table there are about 67,000 clones, around four fifths of which are singletons. With regard to this clone: Its target is unknown.

Study outcomes and limitations: The CD4 TCRs associated with vaccination extended across spike and predominated at 160-218 and 743-854. Regions left unmutated in variants are reportedly the target of nearly half of spike-specific TCRs. At study baseline, merely five or six AZD1222 recipients were seropositive.

This sequence joins TRBV7-9 and TRBJ1-2; 10 bases are a match to TRBD1. The clonotype comes from an adult who received the AZD1222 COVID-19 vaccine. Sequences were derived from peripheral blood, sampled 28 days after the second AZD1222 dose. The CDR3 DNA is TGTGCCAGCAGCTCCCCTGACAGGGGGCTTGGCTACACCTTC. This sequence encodes CASSSPDRGLGYTF.